One sample yielded the 32 T cell receptor beta chains listed below, sequenced in a study of beta chain features in type 1 diabetes. Expressed TCRB transcripts got sequenced, as all isolated RNA was reverse transcribed. The method was immunoSEQ multiplex PCR; TCRdb's version includes in-frame clones alone and lacks a portion of them. This table holds 200,000 to 250,000 clones, 13% to 15% found once. The sample consisted of naive CD4+ T cells from blood. The origin of the receptors is a woman aged 40 to 50 in good health.

A few counts support this clone. The rearrangement links TRBV29-1 to TRBJ2-5, with D possibly TRBD1 on 5 matching bases. CDR1 and CDR2 from the germline V gene are SQVTM and ANQGSEA. The germline V and J ends were trimmed by 7 bases and 2 bases, with 14 bases remaining between them. The CDR3 contains 13 residues. In DNA, the CDR3 is TGCAGCGGTAGACGGACATTACAAGAGACCCAGTACTTC. Translation: CSGRRTLQETQYF. The full variable domain, rest sourced from reference TRBV29-1 and TRBJ2-5, is SAVISQKPSRDICQRGTSLTIQCQVDSQVTMMFWYRQQPGQSLTLIATANQGSEATYESGFVIDKFPISRPNLTFSTLTVSNMSPEDSSIYLCSGRRTLQETQYFGPGTRLLVL.

The chain couples TRBV5-1 to TRBJ1-2; 9 bases are shared with TRBD1. The CDR3 loop spans 14 amino acids. Germline CDR1 SGHRS, CDR2 YFSETQ. V shed 7 bases and J 7 bases; nucleotides not matched to a gene: 11. CDR3 sequence reads: CASVDGTGYGGYTF. CDR3 DNA sequence: TGCGCCAGCGTCGACGGGACAGGGTACGGTGGCTACACCTTC.

This clone was observed a single time. This sequence joins TRBV2 and TRBJ1-4, with a possible D match to TRBD1 (5 bases). This CDR3 is 12 amino acids long. Germline V lookup: CDR1 SNHLY, CDR2 FYNNEI. Trimming removed 2 bases at V and 8 bases at J, with 6 bases between. Here the CDR3 reads CASSETGEKLFF. The CDR3 DNA reads TGTGCCAGCAGTGAAACAGGAGAAAAACTGTTTTTT.

A few counts support this clone. V is TRBV5-1 and J is TRBJ2-3; 10 bases are a match to TRBD2. The CDR3 runs 14 residues. Germline V gives CDR1 SGHRS, CDR2 YFSETQ. Trimming at V came to 4 bases and at J to 8 bases, leaving 7 bases not matched to a gene. CDR3 bases: TGCGCCAGCAGCAGCGGGGGGGCGGCCCCTACGCAGTATTTT. This codes for CASSSGGAAPTQYF.

This chain connects TRBV4-1 to TRBJ2-7, with 7 positions matching TRBD1. CDR1 and CDR2 from the germline V gene are MGHRA and YSYEKL. This CDR3 spans 15 amino acids. V trimming: 2 bases; J trimming: 2 bases; junction bases outside the gene matches: 6. CDR3: CASSQTGTVAYEQYF. The CDR3 nucleotides read TGCGCCAGCAGCCAAACCGGGACAGTCGCCTACGAGCAGTACTTC.

This clone has more than one count but fewer than ten. J is TRBJ2-5 and V is TRBV4-1; 9 bases match TRBD2. CDR1 is MGHRA and CDR2 is YSYEKL in the germline V gene. The V segment lost 3 bases and the J segment 3 bases; nucleotides outside the gene matches: 8. The CDR3 length is 16 residues. The CDR3 coding sequence is TGCGCCAGCAGCCATCTCATAGCGGGGGATAAAGAGACCCAGTACTTC. Protein product: CASSHLIAGDKETQYF.

This clone was observed a few times. The chain has TRBV27 and TRBJ1-5; 11 nucleotides align to TRBD1. V was clipped by 4 bases and J by 2 bases; unmatched bases: 7. From germline, CDR1 is MNHEY and CDR2 SMNVEV (reference sequence). This CDR3 is 17 amino acids long. The CDR3 spells CASSSGQGVVGNQPQHF. The CDR3 DNA is TGTGCCAGCAGTTCGGGACAGGGGGTGGTGGGCAATCAGCCCCAGCATTTT.

This clone was counted a few times. The gene calls are TRBV11-2 and TRBJ1-1, with 9 positions matching TRBD1. The CDR3 has 17 residues. Unmatched junction bases numbered 7, after V lost 1 base and J lost 1 base. Germline-derived CDR1 and CDR2 are SGHAT and FQNNGV. The CDR3 sequence: CASSLVRTGVTNTEAFF. The CDR3 DNA sequence: TGTGCCAGCAGCTTAGTCAGGACAGGGGTTACGAACACTGAAGCTTTCTTT.

This clone has a handful of counts. The J gene is TRBJ2-1, the V gene TRBV6-1; 7 bases match TRBD1. Trimming took 6 bases from V and 6 from J; bases not matched to a gene: 11. The CDR3 spans 15 residues. Germline CDR1 reads MNHNS; CDR2 reads SASEGT. The CDR3 region has the DNA TGTGCCAGCAGGGTGGCTGGGACAGCCATCAATGAGCAGTTCTTC. It yields the protein CASRVAGTAINEQFF.

This clone was seen more than once but under ten times. V gene TRBV2 combines with J gene TRBJ2-1; a possible D gene is TRBD2 (5 bases). Germline-derived CDR1 and CDR2 are SNHLY and FYNNEI. V was clipped by 2 bases and J by 12 bases, with 14 bases between them. The length of the CDR3 is 13 residues. The CDR3 DNA reads as TGTGCCAGCAGTGAACGAGAGGGCCTCGTGCAGTTCTTC. Its protein product is CASSEREGLVQFF. Combining the CDR3 with reference TRBV2 and TRBJ2-1 gives the whole variable domain EPEVTQTPSHQVTQMGQEVILRCVPISNHLYFYWYRQILGQKVEFLVSFYNNEISEKSEIFDDQFSVERPDGSNFTLKIRSTKLEDSAMYFCASSEREGLVQFFGPGTRLTVL.

This chain connects TRBV6-6 to TRBJ2-3, with 9 bases matching TRBD2. Germline V gene data show CDR1 as MNHNY and CDR2 as SVGAGI (reference sequence). The CDR3 spans 15 residues. V lost 5 bases and J lost 1; bases outside the gene matches: 4. Here the CDR3 reads CASSLSGGGTDTQYF. CDR3 in DNA: TGTGCCAGCAGTCTTAGCGGGGGCGGCACAGATACGCAGTATTTT.

The rearrangement links TRBV15 to TRBJ2-1; 7 bases match TRBD1. Germline lookup yields CDR1 LNHNV and CDR2 YYDKDF (reference sequence). The CDR3 is 15 amino acids. With V trimmed by 4 bases and J by 3 bases, 6 bases remained unmatched. The CDR3 loop is CATSKLRTGYNEQFF. Written as DNA, the CDR3 is TGTGCCACCAGCAAACTCAGGACAGGCTACAATGAGCAGTTCTTC.

The chain combines TRBV5-6 with TRBJ2-2, with 13 bases fitting TRBD2. V dropped 4 bases and J dropped 4; count of bases not matched to a gene: 4. This CDR3 is 16 amino acids long. The V gene's germline CDR1 is SGHDT and CDR2 YYEEEE. The chain's CDR3 is CASSPGLAGSTGELFF. In DNA, the CDR3 is TGTGCCAGCAGCCCGGGACTAGCGGGGAGCACCGGGGAGCTGTTTTTT.

The genes are TRBV18 and TRBJ1-6, with TRBD1 identical over 7 bases. Germline assignment: CDR1 KGHSH and CDR2 LQKENI. V shed 3 bases, J shed 7 bases, and the junction held 6 bases outside the gene matches. This CDR3 contains 15 residues. The DNA of the CDR3 is TGTGCCAGCTCACCGAAGGGGGACAGAAATTCACCCCTCCACTTT. Translating gives CASSPKGDRNSPLHF.

The V gene is TRBV6-4, the J gene TRBJ2-1; 8 nucleotides line up with TRBD2. With 6 bases clipped from V and 7 bases from J, the junction kept 8 bases outside the gene matches. Germline CDR1 MRHNA, CDR2 SNTAGT. The CDR3 totals 14 residues. The CDR3 loop reads CASSSGGAVNEQFF. CDR3 sequence (DNA): TGTGCCAGCAGCTCCGGGGGGGCAGTGAATGAGCAGTTCTTC.

This clone came up a few times. CDR3 in amino acids: CASSMTGKETQYF. The DNA of the CDR3 is TGTGCCAGCAGTATGACTGGTAAAGAGACCCAGTACTTC. The gene calls are TRBV2 and TRBJ2-5; D is ambiguous. Trimming shortened V by 5 bases and J by 3 bases, and 10 bases separated the two germline ends. The CDR3 runs to 13 residues. The germline CDR1 and CDR2 sequences are SNHLY and FYNNEI. The complete variable domain, with remaining parts taken from reference TRBV2 and TRBJ2-5, reads EPEVTQTPSHQVTQMGQEVILRCVPISNHLYFYWYRQILGQKVEFLVSFYNNEISEKSEIFDDQFSVERPDGSNFTLKIRSTKLEDSAMYFCASSMTGKETQYFGPGTRLLVL.

CDR3 sequence: CASSQATGTGDGYTF. CDR3 bases: TGTGCCAGCTCACAAGCGACAGGGACCGGGGATGGCTACACCTTC. The chain couples TRBV18 to TRBJ1-2; TRBD1 matches 7 bases. The trim removed 4 bases at V and 6 bases at J, leaving 11 bases unmatched. The CDR3 covers 15 residues. In germline, CDR1 is KGHSH, CDR2 LQKENI.

V usage is TRBV15 and J usage is TRBJ1-2; D is perhaps TRBD1 (5 bases). Germline CDR1 LNHNV, CDR2 YYDKDF (reference sequence). The CDR3 runs 14 residues. Trimming shortened V by 1 base and J by 6 bases, and 12 bases separated the two germline ends. The CDR3: CATSRGQLEDGYTF. CDR3 DNA sequence: TGTGCCACCAGCAGAGGACAGCTCGAGGATGGCTACACCTTC. Full variable domain (remainder filled in from reference TRBV15 and TRBJ1-2): DAMVIQNPRYQVTQFGKPVTLSCSQTLNHNVMYWYQQKSSQAPKLLFHYYDKDFNNEADTPDNFQSRRPNTSFCFLDIRSPGLGDTAMYLCATSRGQLEDGYTFGSGTRLTVV.

V usage is TRBV5-1 and J usage is TRBJ2-5, with TRBD2 identical over 10 bases. V was clipped by 1 base and J by 5 bases; unmatched bases: 8. The CDR3 is 16 residues long. The germline V gene has CDR1 SGHRS and CDR2 YFSETQ. DNA for the CDR3: TGCGCCAGCAGCTTGATCCCAGCGGGGGGGTCGGAGACCCAGTACTTC. Translated: CASSLIPAGGSETQYF.

This clone has a handful of counts. The chain uses TRBV7-9 and TRBJ1-4; 9 bases are shared with TRBD1. The CDR3 loop spans 16 amino acids. Germline V gene lookup returns CDR1 SEHNR and CDR2 FQNEAQ (reference sequence). V lost 5 bases, J lost 0 bases, and 4 bases stayed unmatched. The CDR3 here is CASSQGQGSTNEKLFF. The CDR3 nucleotides are TGTGCCAGCAGCCAAGGACAGGGGTCAACTAATGAAAAACTGTTTTTT.

The chain uses TRBV7-2 and TRBJ1-2; 7 bases are shared with TRBD1. Germline V gene lookup returns CDR1 SGHTA and CDR2 FQGNSA. The CDR3 runs to 13 residues. Unmatched junction bases numbered 7, after V lost 7 bases and J lost 5 bases. This CDR3 is CASKPDRVYGYTF. DNA of the CDR3: TGTGCCAGCAAACCCGACAGGGTTTATGGCTACACCTTC. The entire variable domain, with the rest obtained from reference TRBV7-2 and TRBJ1-2, is as follows: GAGVSQSPSNKVTEKGKDVELRCDPISGHTALYWYRQSLGQGLEFLIYFQGNSAPDKSGLPSDRFSAERTGGSVSTLTIQRTQQEDSAVYLCASKPDRVYGYTFGSGTRLTVV.

In its sample, this clone was seen a few times. The chain couples TRBV6-5 to TRBJ2-7; 11 bases are shared with TRBD2. The CDR3 runs to 14 residues. CDR1 is MNHEY, CDR2 SVGAGI, per germline. The J segment lost 5 bases and the V segment lost 6 bases, leaving 6 bases of the junction unmatched. The CDR3 here is CASSSPSGGNEQYF. The CDR3 DNA follows: TGTGCCAGCAGCTCGCCTAGCGGGGGGAACGAGCAGTACTTC.

This clone has more than one count but fewer than ten. The chain recombines TRBV7-2 with TRBJ1-1, with 9 bases lining up with TRBD1. The CDR3 totals 18 residues. In germline, CDR1 is SGHTA, CDR2 FQGNSA. V shed 5 bases, J shed 1 base, and the junction held 14 bases outside the gene matches. The CDR3: CASSTQDRGRLGNTEAFF. The CDR3 bases are TGTGCCAGCAGCACCCAAGACAGGGGGAGACTGGGGAACACTGAAGCTTTCTTT.

This chain uses TRBV7-9 with TRBJ2-5; D possibly corresponds to TRBD2 (5 bases). CDR3 size: 14 residues. The germline V gene has CDR1 SEHNR and CDR2 FQNEAQ (reference sequence). V was pared by 3 bases and J by 1 base, with 9 bases between. The CDR3 bases are TGTGCCAGCAGCTTGTGGAGGTCCCAAGAGACCCAGTACTTC. It specifies CASSLWRSQETQYF.

The gene calls are TRBV28 and TRBJ1-4; no clear D gene. This CDR3 region has 14 residues. The V gene lost 3 bases and the J gene lost 6 bases, with 11 bases spanning the gap. Germline V gene sequence: CDR1 MDHEN, CDR2 SYDVKM. The CDR3 bases are TGTGCCAGCAGTTTCAGAGGAGGGTATGAAAAACTGTTTTTT. Translated, it gives CASSFRGGYEKLFF. The variable domain in full, with the rest retrieved from reference TRBV28 and TRBJ1-4, is DVKVTQSSRYLVKRTGEKVFLECVQDMDHENMFWYRQDPGLGLRLIYFSYDVKMKEKGDIPEGYSVSREKKERFSLILESASTNQTSMYLCASSFRGGYEKLFFGSGTQLSVL.

This clone was picked up a small number of times. The rearrangement uses TRBV5-1 and TRBJ1-2; possibly TRBD1 for D (5 bases). Trimming took 0 bases from V and 0 from J, leaving 15 bases between them. Germline-derived CDR1 and CDR2 are SGHRS and YFSETQ. There are 17 residues in the CDR3. The DNA for the CDR3 is TGCGCCAGCAGCTTGGCCTCAACAGGTGACTCTAACTATGGCTACACCTTC. It specifies CASSLASTGDSNYGYTF.

V and J are TRBV18 and TRBJ2-5, with D perhaps matching TRBD2 (5 bases). The CDR3 contains 14 residues. Germline CDR1 is KGHSH and CDR2 is LQKENI. V was clipped by 3 bases and J by 6 bases, with 14 bases between them. In DNA, the CDR3 is TGTGCCAGCTCACCCCCTGAGGGTGGAAAGACCCAGTACTTC. Its translation is CASSPPEGGKTQYF. The whole variable domain, remainder taken from reference TRBV18 and TRBJ2-5, is NAGVMQNPRHLVRRRGQEARLRCSPMKGHSHVYWYRQLPEEGLKFMVYLQKENIIDESGMPKERFSAEFPKEGPSILRIQQVVRGDSAAYFCASSPPEGGKTQYFGPGTRLLVL.

V is TRBV7-9 and J is TRBJ2-5; unclear D gene. CDR1 and CDR2 from the germline V gene are SEHNR and FQNEAQ (reference sequence). CDR3 length equals 14 residues. Trimming pared 3 bases from V and 0 bases from J, leaving 8 bases between. DNA of the CDR3: TGTGCCAGCAGCTTCGCCAGGTACCAAGAGACCCAGTACTTC. Translation: CASSFARYQETQYF.

The chain couples TRBV19 to TRBJ1-2, with unresolved D. This CDR3 is 12 amino acids long. CDR1 is LNHDA, CDR2 SQIVND, per germline (reference sequence). V lost 3 bases and J lost 7, with 9 bases in between. CDR3 in DNA: TGTGCCAGTAGTATCGGTTCTTCTGGCTACACCTTC. Translating it yields CASSIGSSGYTF.

This clone was seen only a few times. The chain uses TRBV29-1 and TRBJ2-2; TRBD1 agrees at 8 bases. The trim removed 7 bases at V and 1 base at J, leaving 5 bases unmatched. This CDR3 has 14 residues. Germline V lookup: CDR1 SQVTM, CDR2 ANQGSEA. CDR3 in amino acids: CSGGQGLNTGELFF. The CDR3 DNA follows: TGCAGCGGTGGACAGGGCTTGAACACCGGGGAGCTGTTTTTT.

The sample holds a few counts of this clone. V and J are TRBV19 and TRBJ1-5; perhaps TRBD1 as D (6 bases). The CDR3 is made up of 16 amino acids. CDR1 LNHDA and CDR2 SQIVND come from the germline V gene (reference sequence). Deletions cut 2 bases from V and 1 base from J, with 12 bases between. The CDR3 region is CASSILQGMSNQPQHF. CDR3 DNA sequence: TGTGCCAGTAGTATACTACAGGGTATGAGCAATCAGCCCCAGCATTTT.

This clone was seen a handful of times. The chain is built from TRBV7-9 and TRBJ2-5, with 8 bases fitting TRBD1. Germline CDR1 and CDR2: SEHNR and FQNEAQ (reference sequence). The CDR3 is 15 residues long. The V segment lost 2 bases and the J segment 1 base; nucleotides outside the gene matches: 3. The CDR3 coding sequence is TGTGCCAGCAGCTTAAGGGACAGGATCCAAGAGACCCAGTACTTC. It yields the protein CASSLRDRIQETQYF.